This T cell receptor (beta chain) emerged from a study of blood T cell repertoires in COVID-19. About the study: T cells, B-cell-depleted T cells, or PBMCs provided the cDNA or gDNA that served as material.

Looked up from germline, CDR1 is SNHLY and CDR2 is FYNNEI. This CDR3 spans 14 amino acids. Trimming cost V 6 bases and J 8 bases, with 16 bases left between them. Data came from immunoSEQ multiplex PCR; TCRdb stores just in-frame clones and leaves some out. Of about 26,000 clones listed, approximately 80% are singletons. The chain is built from TRBV2 and TRBJ1-4; TRBD1 is a possible D gene (6 bases). Material: peripheral blood. The TCR sequence derives from a man older than 75 with active or convalescent COVID-19. CDR3 sequence (DNA): TGTGCCAGCAGCCCCGAAGGGGGTCGGGAAAAACTGTTTTTT. As protein: CASSPEGGREKLFF.